This TCR beta chain was observed in a study of T-cell reconstitution after alpha-beta-depleted transplantation in children. Trimming removed 8 bases from V and 7 bases from J; junction bases left unmatched: 5. In germline, CDR1 is MNHEY, CDR2 SMNVEV (reference sequence). The CDR3 runs 13 residues. The library targeted TCRbeta and was prepared with unique molecular identifiers. MiXCR, run by TCRdb on the PCR reads, gives a single entry per CDR3 protein. The sample holds approximately 170,000 distinct CDR3 sequences; around 10% are singletons and the top ten take about 13%. This clonotype has at least ten counts.

This sequence originates from a boy between 2 and 10 years old with acute myeloid leukemia, due to receive a stem cell transplant. J is TRBJ2-1 and V is TRBV27; TRBD2 agrees at 10 bases. The sample in question was PBMCs, obtained before TCRalphabeta/CD19-depleted stem cell transplant. This CDR3 reads CASRTSGANEQFF. The CDR3 DNA follows: TGTGCCAGCCGGACTAGCGGAGCAAATGAGCAGTTCTTC.